This paragraph covers one T cell receptor (beta chain) sequence. This sample stems from a study of T cell responses to AZD1222 COVID-19 vaccine. CDR1 is SGHNT and CDR2 is YYREEE in the germline V gene (reference sequence). This CDR3 is built from 17 residues. Trimming took 6 bases from V and 3 from J; bases not matched to a gene: 12. This table comes from immunoSEQ multiplex PCR, and its TCRdb copy is limited to in-frame clones, with some not included. The sample has fewer than 110,000 clones, about 90% seen once. V usage is TRBV5-4 and J usage is TRBJ2-2; 9 bases match TRBD1. This material consisted of peripheral blood, taken on day 0 of AZD1222 vaccination. The sequence came from an adult in good health. The CDR3 reads CASKRSTGGGYTGELFF. As DNA, the CDR3 is TGTGCCAGCAAGAGATCAACAGGGGGCGGGTACACCGGGGAGCTGTTTTTT.